This T cell receptor beta chain was sequenced in a study of T cell repertoires in cytomegalovirus infection. Whole-study context: Both CMV infection and a matching HLA type were indicated by public TCR beta signatures.

On this clonotype itself: The antigen is undetermined.

J lost 0 bases, V lost 6 bases, and 16 bases had no gene match. The CDR3 totals 17 residues. Germline V gives CDR1 DFQATT, CDR2 SNEGSKA (reference sequence). From the reads, TCRdb called clonotypes with MiXCR, one entry per CDR3 protein. The table has about 770,000 distinct CDR3 sequences, almost 30% seen once; the top ten hold under 15%. This receptor was taken from a human donor in good health (CMV status not recorded). Some clones in this sample may be carry-over from other donors' samples. The gene calls are TRBV20-1 and TRBJ2-7; the match to TRBD2 covers 8 bases. This material consisted of cultured CD8+ T cells from PBMCs, taken from culture after CMV antigen stimulation. The CDR3 DNA follows: TGCAGTGCCACTAAGCGGGGGCGCTTCCCGAGCTCCTACGAGCAGTACTTC. This sequence encodes CSATKRGRFPSSYEQYF.